Listed below are T cell receptor beta chains from one sample, sequenced in a study of T-cell reconstitution after alpha-beta-depleted transplantation in children. TCRdb reanalysed the PCR reads using MiXCR and keeps one entry per CDR3 protein. The data show 220,000 or so distinct CDR3 sequences, with less than 9% seen just once and 5% to 8% held by the top ten. Sample: PBMCs, mostly from graft donor cells, taken 180 days after TCRalphabeta/CD19-depleted stem cell transplant. The receptors were gathered from a male patient between 10 and 17 years old who had a stem cell transplant for acute lymphoblastic leukemia, so the T cells may come from the graft donor. The CDR3 runs from the conserved cysteine through the conserved F or W. The D gene is left open where the match is weak. The size field is filled for only some rows; it gives once, few, many or a size class.

d_call	v_call	clone_size	j_call	cdr3_nt	cdr3_aa
-	TRBV6-5	many	TRBJ1-1	TGTGCCAGCAGTTACGGCCTACGAGGGAACACTGAAGCTTTCTTT	CASSYGLRGNTEAFF
-	TRBV6-1	many	TRBJ1-2	TGTGCCAGCAAAGCCGGGACAACGGATAGATATGGCTACACCTTC	CASKAGTTDRYGYTF
-	TRBV4-3	many	TRBJ2-1	TGCGCCAGCAGCCAAGGGCCGGACCAATACAATGAGCAGTTCTTC	CASSQGPDQYNEQFF
-	TRBV7-8	few	TRBJ2-7	TGTGCCAGCAGCTTTGACAGCGACTACGAGCAGTACTTC	CASSFDSDYEQYF
-	TRBV7-2	many	TRBJ2-3	TGTGCCAGCAGCTTAAAAACCGTGCGGGGTGAGACAGATACGCAGTATTTT	CASSLKTVRGETDTQYF
-	TRBV3-1	many	TRBJ1-1	TGTGCCAGCAGCCAAGAAAAGGGGCTAAAAGCTTTCTTT	CASSQEKGLKAFF
TRBD2	TRBV3-1	many	TRBJ2-1	TGTGCCAGCAGCCTACCAATCGGGGGGGCGGGAAATGAGCAGTTCTTC	CASSLPIGGAGNEQFF
TRBD1	TRBV7-8	many	TRBJ2-3	TGTGCCAGCAGTCTTCCCCGGGACAGGGAGAGGGATACGCAGTATTTT	CASSLPRDRERDTQYF
TRBD1	TRBV7-7	many	TRBJ1-2	TGTGCCAGCAGCTTGCGGACAGGGACGGACTATGGCTACACCTTC	CASSLRTGTDYGYTF
-	TRBV29-1	many	TRBJ1-1	TGCAGCGTGACCCCACTGACAGCGAACACTGAAGCTTTCTTT	CSVTPLTANTEAFF
-	TRBV20-1	-	TRBJ1-2	TGCAGTGCTAGGGGCGGTCCAGATGGCTACACCTTC	CSARGGPDGYTF
-	TRBV23-1	few	TRBJ1-6	TGCGCCAGCAACCAAAGGGCGAGGAAGTTTCTTCATTCACCCCTCCACTTT	CASNQRARKFLHSPLHF
TRBD2	TRBV19	-	TRBJ2-1	TGTGCCAGTAGTCGTAGCGGGAGGGCCTACAATGAGCAGTTCTTC	CASSRSGRAYNEQFF
TRBD1	TRBV4-3	many	TRBJ1-2	TGCGCCAGCAGCCAAACTGGACAGGCTCGGATTTTCTATGGCTACACCTTC	CASSQTGQARIFYGYTF
-	TRBV18	many	TRBJ1-1	TGTGCCAGCTCACCCGGGGACCGGATTCGGGGGACTGAAGCTTTCTTT	CASSPGDRIRGTEAFF
-	TRBV7-2	many	TRBJ2-7	TGTGCCAGCAGCCCCCAAGGGGGAGGGCCCCACGAGCAGTACTTC	CASSPQGGGPHEQYF
TRBD2	TRBV7-2	many	TRBJ2-3	TGTGCCAGCAGCGGGCTTCAGCGGGGGTTCACAGATACGCAGTATTTT	CASSGLQRGFTDTQYF
-	TRBV28	many	TRBJ2-5	TGTGCCAGCAGCAGACGATGGTCTGGGGGCCAGTACTTC	CASSRRWSGGQYF
TRBD2	TRBV28	many	TRBJ2-1	TGTGCCAGCAGTCGTCGACTAGCGGTTAAGCAGTTCTTC	CASSRRLAVKQFF
-	TRBV11-2	few	TRBJ2-5	TGTGCCAGCAGCTTGGGCCCTTCCCAAGAGACCCAGTACTTC	CASSLGPSQETQYF
TRBD1	TRBV29-1	many	TRBJ1-1	TGCAGCGTTGGTCGTGCGACAGGGGGCCTGACTGAAGCTTTCTTT	CSVGRATGGLTEAFF
-	TRBV6-6	many	TRBJ1-1	TGTGCCAGCAGTTGGGGACTAAGGACAGAAGCTTTCTTT	CASSWGLRTEAFF
-	TRBV5-5	many	TRBJ2-3	TGTGCCAGCAGTCCGGTGGTTTCCACAGATACGCAGTATTTT	CASSPVVSTDTQYF
-	TRBV29-1	many	TRBJ2-7	TGCAGCGTTGCTAGGACAGCCGTGTCCTACGAGCAGTACTTC	CSVARTAVSYEQYF
-	TRBV9	many	TRBJ2-5	TGTGCCAGCAGCGGGGATCTCAAGACCCAGTACTTC	CASSGDLKTQYF
TRBD2	TRBV5-1	many	TRBJ2-1	TGCGCCAGCAGATCCTCGAGTTGGCTAGCGGGGGTTGAGCAGTTCTTC	CASRSSSWLAGVEQFF
TRBD1	TRBV4-2	many	TRBJ1-4	TGTGCCAGCAGCCAAGATCGGGTGACAGGGGGCCAAGAAAAACTGTTTTTT	CASSQDRVTGGQEKLFF
TRBD2	TRBV2	many	TRBJ2-5	TGTGCCAGCAGCGCCTCGTGGAGCGGGGGACTACTCCAAGAGACCCAGTACTTC	CASSASWSGGLLQETQYF
-	TRBV7-2	many	TRBJ1-5	TGTGCCAGCAGCTTAGACGTGGGTCTAAGCAATCAGCCCCAGCATTTT	CASSLDVGLSNQPQHF
-	TRBV28	many	TRBJ2-5	TGTGCCGTCGCACCCCTTCAAGAGACCCAGTACTTC	CAVAPLQETQYF
-	TRBV12-3/TRBV12-4	many	TRBJ1-1	TGTGCCAGCAGTTTTCACAGGGAAGGCACTGAAGCTTTCTTT	CASSFHREGTEAFF
-	TRBV5-1	many	TRBJ2-7	TGCGCCAGCAGGTTAGGCGTACCTTCATCCTACGAGCAGTACTTC	CASRLGVPSSYEQYF
-	TRBV4-1	many	TRBJ2-1	TGCGCCAGCAGCCAACCACTCCGCGGGATTTACAATGAGCAGTTCTTC	CASSQPLRGIYNEQFF
TRBD2	TRBV5-1	many	TRBJ2-2	TGCGCCAGCAGTGGTCTAGCGGGGATGTGGACCGGGGAGCTGTTTTTT	CASSGLAGMWTGELFF
-	TRBV5-1	once	TRBJ2-3	TGCGCCAGCAGCTCGCGGGACTCCCTCACAGATACGCAGTATTTT	CASSSRDSLTDTQYF
TRBD2	TRBV27	many	TRBJ2-7	TGTGCCAGCAAACCCACCGGGGGGGCGGTTAGGGGGATTTCTTTC	CASKPTGGAVRGISF
-	TRBV6-5	many	TRBJ1-5	TGTGCCAGCAGTTACTCGATAGGATTCAATCAGCCCCAGCATTTT	CASSYSIGFNQPQHF
-	TRBV5-1	many	TRBJ2-2	TGCGCCAGCAGTTCCGGGACAAAGGGAACAGCAGAAAGCCCCGGGGAGCTGTTTTTT	CASSSGTKGTAESPGELFF
-	TRBV9	many	TRBJ2-3	TGTGCCAGCAACACCGACGGCATAACCACAGATACGCAGTATTTT	CASNTDGITTDTQYF
TRBD1	TRBV29-1	many	TRBJ1-5	TGCAGCGTTGGCGAGGGGGCCTCTAGCAATCAGCCCCAGCATTTT	CSVGEGASSNQPQHF
TRBD2	TRBV11-2	few	TRBJ2-7	TGTGCCAGCAGCTTAGCCCAGCGGGGGGGCAGTGAGCAGTACTTC	CASSLAQRGGSEQYF
-	TRBV2	many	TRBJ2-1	TGTGCCAGCGGGGTACAGGCTACCGCCTACAATGAGCAGTTCTTC	CASGVQATAYNEQFF
TRBD2	TRBV7-9	many	TRBJ2-1	TGTGCCAGCAGCCGCGGGGGGCCCCCCTACAATGAGCAGTTCTTC	CASSRGGPPYNEQFF
-	TRBV24-1	many	TRBJ2-2	TGTGCCACCAGTGGCCCGCAGGGCGACACCGGGGAGCTGTTTTTT	CATSGPQGDTGELFF
-	TRBV5-1	many	TRBJ1-1	TGCGCCAGCAGCGCTAGGAAGGGTGAGGGCACTGAAGCTTTCTTT	CASSARKGEGTEAFF
-	TRBV29-1	many	TRBJ2-1	TGCAGCGTTGAACCGGGACTGCACTCCTACAATGAGCAGTTCTTC	CSVEPGLHSYNEQFF
-	TRBV6-2/TRBV6-3	many	TRBJ1-2	TGTGCCAGCAGTTATCTTGGGGCTGGGTATGGCTACACCTTC	CASSYLGAGYGYTF
-	TRBV5-1	many	TRBJ2-7	TGCGCCAGCAGCCCCCGGGACGGAAATTACGAGCAGTACTTC	CASSPRDGNYEQYF
-	TRBV2	-	TRBJ2-3	TGTGCCAGCCCGCCTGGACCAGCCACAGATACGCAGTATTTT	CASPPGPATDTQYF